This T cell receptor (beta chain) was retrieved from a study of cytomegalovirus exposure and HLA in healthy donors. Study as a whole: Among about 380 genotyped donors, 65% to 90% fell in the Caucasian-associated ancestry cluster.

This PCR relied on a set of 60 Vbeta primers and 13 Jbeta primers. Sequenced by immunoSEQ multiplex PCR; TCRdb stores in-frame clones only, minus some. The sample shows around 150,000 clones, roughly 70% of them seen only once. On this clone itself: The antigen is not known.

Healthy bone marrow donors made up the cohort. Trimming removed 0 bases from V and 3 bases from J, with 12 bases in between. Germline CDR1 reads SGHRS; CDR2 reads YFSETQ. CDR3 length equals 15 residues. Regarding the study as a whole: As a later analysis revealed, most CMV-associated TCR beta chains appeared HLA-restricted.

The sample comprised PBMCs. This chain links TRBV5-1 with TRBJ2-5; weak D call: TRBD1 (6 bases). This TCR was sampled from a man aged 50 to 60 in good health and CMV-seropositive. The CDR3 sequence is CASSLGMDSKETQYF. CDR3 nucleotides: TGCGCCAGCAGCTTGGGGATGGACAGTAAAGAGACCCAGTACTTC.